The 28 T cell receptor beta chains given below trace back to one sample, sequenced in a study of blood T cell repertoires in COVID-19. The method was immunoSEQ multiplex PCR; TCRdb's version includes in-frame clones alone and lacks a portion of them. The table has about 320,000 clones, around 90% seen once. The specimen was PBMCs or T cells enriched from blood (not recorded which). These receptors all come from a man aged 60 to 75 who had recovered from COVID-19.

The rearrangement uses TRBV9 and TRBJ2-1; D possibly corresponds to TRBD2 (6 bases). V was shortened by 4 bases and J by 10 bases, with 18 bases between the two germline ends. The CDR3 totals 14 residues. Per germline, CDR1 SGDLS and CDR2 YYNGEE. CDR3 residues: CASSPVGSGGEQFF. CDR3 bases: TGTGCCAGCAGCCCTGTGGGTAGCGGCGGGGAGCAGTTCTTC.

The rearrangement links TRBV19 to TRBJ1-1, with D maybe TRBD1 (6 bases). The CDR3 length is 15 residues. Germline assignment: CDR1 LNHDA and CDR2 SQIVND (reference sequence). The ends were cut back, 3 bases at V and 3 bases at J, with 14 bases in the middle. This chain's CDR3 is CASSMGGAADTEAFF. The CDR3 coding sequence is TGTGCCAGTAGTATGGGGGGGGCTGCGGACACTGAAGCTTTCTTT.

As DNA, the CDR3 is TGTGCCAGCAGTGGGGGAGTGTGGGCTAGCAATCAGCCCCAGCATTTT. Amino acid sequence: CASSGGVWASNQPQHF. The chain carries TRBV6-1 and TRBJ1-5, with D uncertain. Germline CDR1 and CDR2: MNHNS and SASEGT. Deletions cut 4 bases from V and 0 bases from J, with 13 bases between. This CDR3 is 16 amino acids long.

The V call is TRBV18, the J call TRBJ1-1; 9 positions match TRBD1. The V segment lost 4 bases and the J segment 8 bases; nucleotides outside the gene matches: 2. The V gene's germline CDR1 is KGHSH and CDR2 LQKENI. The CDR3 covers 12 residues. The CDR3 nucleotides read TGTGCCAGCTCACGGGACAGGGTGGAAGCTTTCTTT. Translating it yields CASSRDRVEAFF.

V usage is TRBV3-1 (or the pseudogene TRBV3-2) and J usage is TRBJ1-2; 9 bases agree with TRBD1. This CDR3 is built from 13 residues. CDR1 is LGHDT, CDR2 YNNKEL, per germline (reference sequence). J lost 8 bases, V lost 5 bases, and 6 bases had no gene match. The CDR3 DNA reads TGTGCCAGCAGCTTGCAGGACAGGGGCGGCTACACCTTC. It translates to CASSLQDRGGYTF.

The table lists this clone with a count of one. The rearrangement links TRBV9 to TRBJ2-5; 10 bases are a match to TRBD2. Germline-derived CDR1 and CDR2 are SGDLS and YYNGEE. The V and J ends lost 2 bases and 3 bases, in that order; junction bases with no gene match: 1. The CDR3 has 14 residues. The CDR3 DNA reads as TGTGCCAGCAGCGTTGGACTAGCGGAAGAGACCCAGTACTTC. Translating it yields CASSVGLAEETQYF.

This chain joins TRBV4-2 and TRBJ2-1; maybe TRBD1 (6 bases). Looked up from germline, CDR1 is LGHNA and CDR2 is YNFKEQ. The V end lost 0 bases, the J end lost 8 bases, and 8 bases lay between the germline ends. CDR3 length equals 13 residues. The CDR3 reads CASSQDWGHEQFF. CDR3 coding DNA: TGTGCCAGCAGCCAAGATTGGGGGCATGAGCAGTTCTTC.

The chain links TRBV7-3 to TRBJ1-1; the D is unclear. Germline V gene lookup returns CDR1 SGHTA and CDR2 FQGTGA. The V end lost 3 bases, the J end lost 2 bases, and 13 bases lay between the germline ends. The CDR3 consists of 15 residues. In nucleotides, the CDR3 is TGTGCCAGCAGCTTGGTACCAGGAATTAACACTGAAGCTTTCTTT. Its translation is CASSLVPGINTEAFF.

CDR3 nucleotides: TGTGCCAGCAGCTTAGGACTAGCGGGTGTGCAGTACTTC. Encoded protein: CASSLGLAGVQYF. V is TRBV9 and J is TRBJ2-7; TRBD2 matches 11 bases. This CDR3 comprises 13 residues. Germline values: CDR1 SGDLS, CDR2 YYNGEE. Trimming took 4 bases from V and 9 from J; bases not matched to a gene: 6.

The chain's CDR3 is CASKAGAGFYNEQFF. CDR3 DNA: TGTGCCAGCAAAGCGGGAGCGGGATTCTACAATGAGCAGTTCTTC. The chain links TRBV2 to TRBJ2-1, with TRBD2 matching 8 bases. The CDR3 loop spans 15 amino acids. V shed 7 bases, J shed 3 bases, and the junction held 8 bases outside the gene matches. Germline assignment: CDR1 SNHLY and CDR2 FYNNEI. Looking up the rest from reference TRBV2 and TRBJ2-1 gives the full variable domain: EPEVTQTPSHQVTQMGQEVILRCVPISNHLYFYWYRQILGQKVEFLVSFYNNEISEKSEIFDDQFSVERPDGSNFTLKIRSTKLEDSAMYFCASKAGAGFYNEQFFGPGTRLTVL.

This chain uses TRBV6-5 with TRBJ1-2; 8 nucleotides agree with TRBD1. The CDR3 has 13 amino acids. V lost 6 bases to trimming and J lost 7 bases; unmatched junction nucleotides: 7. Germline loops: CDR1 MNHEY, CDR2 SVGAGI. The CDR3 nucleotides read TGTGCCAGCAGCCAGGACAGGGCGCCTGGCTACACCTTC. Encoded protein: CASSQDRAPGYTF.

This clone was recorded once. The chain combines TRBV4-3 with TRBJ2-1; 12 bases are a match to TRBD2. The CDR3 is 15 residues long. V lost 1 base to trimming and J lost 7 bases; unmatched junction nucleotides: 2. Germline CDR1 LGHNA, CDR2 YSLEER. CDR3 DNA sequence: TGCGCCAGCAGCCAAGCTAGCGGGGGGGGTAATGAGCAGTTCTTC. Translation: CASSQASGGGNEQFF.

The V and J genes are TRBV10-3 and TRBJ1-2; 7 bases are shared with TRBD1. V lost 5 bases, J lost 8 bases, and 8 bases stayed unmatched. CDR1 and CDR2 (germline): ENHRY, SYGVKD. This CDR3 is built from 13 residues. In DNA form, the CDR3 reads TGTGCCATCAGTTTTGGAGGGGGCGAAGGCTACACCTTC. Translated: CAISFGGGEGYTF.

This chain uses TRBV7-8 with TRBJ2-1, with D possibly TRBD2 on 6 matching bases. V was shortened by 0 bases and J by 2 bases, with 14 bases between the two germline ends. Per the germline V gene, CDR1 is SGHVS and CDR2 is FQNEAQ. This CDR3 comprises 17 residues. The CDR3 nucleotides read TGTGCCAGCAGCTTAGCCCCCGGGACTGGGACCTACAATGAGCAGTTCTTC. Translating it yields CASSLAPGTGTYNEQFF.

This chain connects TRBV10-2 to TRBJ2-7; 7 bases fit TRBD1. The CDR3 spans 16 residues. Unmatched junction bases numbered 11, after V lost 6 bases and J lost 0 bases. CDR1 and CDR2 (germline): WSHSY, SAAADI. The CDR3 reads CASRRMGQLSSYEQYF. CDR3 nucleotide sequence: TGCGCCAGCAGGAGGATGGGACAGTTAAGCTCCTACGAGCAGTACTTC.

The V and J genes are TRBV3-1 (or the pseudogene TRBV3-2) and TRBJ2-6; D is undetermined. CDR3 size: 19 residues. Germline lookup yields CDR1 LGHDT and CDR2 YNNKEL (reference sequence). Trimming stripped 0 bases from V and 0 bases from J, with 15 bases between. The CDR3 nucleotides are TGTGCCAGCAGCCAAGAGCCGCGGAAAACGAACTCTGGGGCCAACGTCCTGACTTTC. Translated, it gives CASSQEPRKTNSGANVLTF.

This clone has more than one count but fewer than ten. V is TRBV6-2 or TRBV6-3 and J is TRBJ1-2; D remains ambiguous. Germline loops: CDR1 MNHEY, CDR2 SVGEGT. There are 17 residues in the CDR3. Deletions cut 5 bases from V and 2 bases from J, with 21 bases between. The CDR3 protein is CASSLRGWPLANYGYTF. The CDR3 DNA is TGTGCCAGCAGTCTAAGAGGGTGGCCGTTAGCGAACTATGGCTACACCTTC.

This chain uses TRBV2 with TRBJ2-2; 8 bases are shared with TRBD2. The J segment lost 1 base and the V segment lost 6 bases, leaving 1 base of the junction unmatched. Germline CDR1 is SNHLY and CDR2 is FYNNEI. The CDR3 length is 14 residues. The CDR3 sequence: CASRLAENTGELFF. CDR3 nucleotide sequence: TGTGCCAGCAGACTAGCGGAGAACACCGGGGAGCTGTTTTTT. Full variable domain (remainder filled in from reference TRBV2 and TRBJ2-2): EPEVTQTPSHQVTQMGQEVILRCVPISNHLYFYWYRQILGQKVEFLVSFYNNEISEKSEIFDDQFSVERPDGSNFTLKIRSTKLEDSAMYFCASRLAENTGELFFGEGSRLTVL.

The chain has TRBV11-3 and TRBJ2-2, with a possible D match to TRBD2 (6 bases). Germline CDR1 reads SGHNT; CDR2 reads YENEEA. V was shortened by 2 bases and J by 7 bases, with 14 bases between the two germline ends. This CDR3 region has 15 residues. The CDR3 protein is CASSLLRGSDGELFF. The CDR3 nucleotides read TGTGCCAGCAGCTTATTGCGGGGCTCGGACGGGGAGCTGTTTTTT.

This chain uses TRBV7-9 with TRBJ2-3; the D gene is possibly TRBD2 (5 bases). CDR3 size: 15 residues. CDR1 is SEHNR, CDR2 FQNEAQ, per germline (reference sequence). Trimming left V 2 bases short and J 4 bases short, with 13 bases between. CDR3 loop: CASSLRTVGADTQYF. CDR3 coding DNA: TGTGCCAGCAGCTTAAGAACCGTCGGGGCAGATACGCAGTATTTT.

V usage is TRBV5-6 and J usage is TRBJ1-2, with D unresolved. Germline V gene data show CDR1 as SGHDT and CDR2 as YYEEEE. The CDR3 is made up of 13 amino acids. Trimming left V 4 bases short and J 3 bases short, with 10 bases between. CDR3: CASSRRIDYGYTF. CDR3 in DNA: TGTGCCAGCAGCCGCAGGATTGACTATGGCTACACCTTC.

This clone came up once. The V and J genes are TRBV5-6 and TRBJ2-1; a possible D gene is TRBD2 (5 bases). The length of the CDR3 is 15 residues. Between the trimmed V and J ends, which lost 4 bases and 9 bases, there was a span of 20 bases. From germline, CDR1 is SGHDT and CDR2 YYEEEE. CDR3 DNA sequence: TGTGCCAGCAGCCAACTACGTTCAGCCGAGGGTGAGCAGTTCTTC. Protein: CASSQLRSAEGEQFF.

CDR3 in amino acids: CASSLAGDSYNEQFF. The DNA for the CDR3 is TGCGCCAGCAGCTTAGCGGGGGACTCCTACAATGAGCAGTTCTTC. The V gene is TRBV5-1, the J gene TRBJ2-1; 8 nucleotides match TRBD2. V shed 2 bases and J 0 bases; nucleotides not matched to a gene: 1. The CDR3 runs 15 residues. Germline V CDR1 and CDR2: SGHRS, YFSETQ.

This rearrangement joins TRBV27 to TRBJ2-7; 8 nucleotides agree with TRBD1. The germline gives CDR1 MNHEY, CDR2 SMNVEV (reference sequence). J was trimmed by 3 bases and V by 1 base; bases with no gene match: 11. This CDR3 region has 17 residues. The CDR3 nucleotides read TGTGCCAGCAGTTTATATGGCTGGGGACAGGACATCTACGAGCAGTACTTC. The encoded protein is CASSLYGWGQDIYEQYF.

This chain uses TRBV25-1 with TRBJ1-1; D may be TRBD1 (5 bases). CDR3 length: 14 residues. Germline loops: CDR1 MGHDK, CDR2 SYGVNS. The ends were cut back, 6 bases at V and 0 bases at J, with 11 bases in the middle. CDR3 in amino acids: CASSQGVLNTEAFF. In nucleotides, the CDR3 is TGTGCCAGCAGCCAGGGTGTTCTGAACACTGAAGCTTTCTTT. Supplemented by reference TRBV25-1 and TRBJ1-1, the full variable domain reads EADIYQTPRYLVIGTGKKITLECSQTMGHDKMYWYQQDPGMELHLIHYSYGVNSTEKGDLSSESTVSRIRTEHFPLTLESARPSHTSQYLCASSQGVLNTEAFFGQGTRLTVV.

The genes are TRBV6-5 and TRBJ1-5, with 8 bases fitting TRBD1. Germline lookup yields CDR1 MNHEY and CDR2 SVGAGI. CDR3 size: 14 residues. V shed 5 bases, J shed 7 bases, and the junction held 7 bases outside the gene matches. The CDR3 reads CASSRTGGGQPQHF. The CDR3 nucleotides read TGTGCCAGCAGTCGCACAGGGGGAGGCCAGCCCCAGCATTTT.

The chain is built from TRBV29-1 and TRBJ1-2; possibly TRBD1 for D (5 bases). The germline CDR1 and CDR2 sequences are SQVTM and ANQGSEA. The CDR3 loop spans 13 amino acids. V was pared by 6 bases and J by 2 bases, with 13 bases between. The CDR3 protein is CSVGGGDNYGYTF. The CDR3 DNA sequence: TGCAGCGTGGGGGGTGGGGACAACTATGGCTACACCTTC.

This rearrangement joins TRBV12-3 or TRBV12-4 to TRBJ2-7; TRBD2 matches at 7 bases. The CDR3 runs 13 residues. V was clipped by 0 bases and J by 7 bases; unmatched bases: 3. In DNA, the CDR3 is TGTGCCAGCAGTTTAGCTCGAGCGGGGGAGCAGTACTTC. Translation: CASSLARAGEQYF.